This T cell receptor beta chain emerged from a study of T cell responses to AZD1222 COVID-19 vaccine. General study points: Reportedly, nearly half of unique spike TCRs recognized epitopes outside B.1.351/B.1.1.7 mutations. Baseline serology detected seropositivity in only 5 to 7 AZD1222 recipients. Donors, mostly white British, included more females; clonal diversity was possibly underestimated.

The V gene lost 6 bases and the J gene lost 2 bases, with 13 bases spanning the gap. This CDR3 is built from 14 residues. In germline, CDR1 is LNHDA, CDR2 SQIVND (reference sequence). Method: immunoSEQ multiplex PCR; TCRdb's copy keeps in-frame clones and lacks some. The repertoire holds tens of thousands of clones, around 90% seen once, with 30% to 45% in the top ten. For this clone: The antigen is unknown.

Recipients boosted at about 4 weeks or about 12 weeks are pooled. This TCR was recovered from an adult who received the AZD1222 COVID-19 vaccine. This sequence joins TRBV19 and TRBJ1-1; D is possibly TRBD1 (5 bases). The sample in question was peripheral blood, obtained 28 days after the second AZD1222 dose. The DNA of the CDR3 is TGTGCCAGTAGGGGCGGGCAGGGCAACACTGAAGCTTTCTTT. This codes for CASRGGQGNTEAFF.